The clone carrying this T cell receptor (beta chain) was counted between two and nine times. This entry belongs to a study of blood T cells in healthy people across ages. A sample-barcoded 5' primer and a J-beta primer mix were used in a second PCR of about 7 to 11 cycles. MiXCR, run by TCRdb on the 5' RACE reads, gives a single entry per CDR3 protein. The sample includes 650,000 to 950,000 distinct CDR3 sequences, 44% of them seen just once. The germline V gene encodes CDR1 MNHNY and CDR2 SVGAGI (reference sequence). V was clipped by 6 bases and J by 2 bases, with 14 bases between them. The CDR3 loop spans 14 amino acids.

The rearrangement links TRBV6-6 to TRBJ2-7; D perhaps matches TRBD2 (5 bases). This clonotype was sampled from a man aged 60 to 75 in good health. What was sequenced was blood. The CDR3 DNA reads TGTGCCAGCAGACGAGAGGGCACCACCTACGAGCAGTACTTC. Its translation: CASRREGTTYEQYF.